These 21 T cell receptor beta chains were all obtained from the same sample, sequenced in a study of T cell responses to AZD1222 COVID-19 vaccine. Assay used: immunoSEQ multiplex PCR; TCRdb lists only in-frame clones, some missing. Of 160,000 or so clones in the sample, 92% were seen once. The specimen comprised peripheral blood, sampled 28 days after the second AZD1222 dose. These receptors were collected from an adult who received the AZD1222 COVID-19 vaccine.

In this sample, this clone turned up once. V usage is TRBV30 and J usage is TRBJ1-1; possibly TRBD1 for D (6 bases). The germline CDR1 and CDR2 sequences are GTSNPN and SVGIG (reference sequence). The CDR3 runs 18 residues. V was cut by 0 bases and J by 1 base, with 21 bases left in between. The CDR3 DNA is TGTGCCTGGAGTGTACTGGGTGGTGGGGGCGATAGGAACACTGAAGCTTTCTTT. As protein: CAWSVLGGGGDRNTEAFF.

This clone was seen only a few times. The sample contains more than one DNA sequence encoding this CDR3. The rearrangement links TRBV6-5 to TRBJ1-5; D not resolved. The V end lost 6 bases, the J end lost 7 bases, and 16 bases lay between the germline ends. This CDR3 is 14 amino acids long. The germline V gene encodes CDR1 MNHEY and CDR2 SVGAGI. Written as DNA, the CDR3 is TGTGCCAGCAGCCCGGAGAGGGCCTGGCAGCCCCAGCATTTT. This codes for CASSPERAWQPQHF.

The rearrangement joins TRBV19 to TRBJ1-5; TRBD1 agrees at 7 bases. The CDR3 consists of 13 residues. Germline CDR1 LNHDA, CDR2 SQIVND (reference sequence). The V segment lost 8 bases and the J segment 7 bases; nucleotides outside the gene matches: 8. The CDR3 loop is CASGPDRQQPQHF. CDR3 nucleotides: TGTGCCAGTGGGCCGGACAGGCAACAGCCCCAGCATTTT.

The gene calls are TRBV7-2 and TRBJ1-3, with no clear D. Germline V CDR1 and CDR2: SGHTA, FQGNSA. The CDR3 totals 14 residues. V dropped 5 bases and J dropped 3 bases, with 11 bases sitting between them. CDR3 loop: CASSPQTGGNTIYF. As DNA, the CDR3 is TGTGCCAGCAGCCCACAGACCGGTGGAAACACCATATATTTT.

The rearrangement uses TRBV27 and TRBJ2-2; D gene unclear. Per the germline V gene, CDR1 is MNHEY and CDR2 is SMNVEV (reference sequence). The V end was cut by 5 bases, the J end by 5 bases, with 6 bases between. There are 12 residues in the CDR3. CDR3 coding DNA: TGTGCCAGCAGTCCAGAAACCGGGGAGCTGTTTTTT. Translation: CASSPETGELFF.

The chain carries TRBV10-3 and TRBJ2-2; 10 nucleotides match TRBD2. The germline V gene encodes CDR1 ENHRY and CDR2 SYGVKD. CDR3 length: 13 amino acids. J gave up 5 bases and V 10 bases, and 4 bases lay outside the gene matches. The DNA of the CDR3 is TGTGCCACCGGACTAGCGGTTACCGGGGAGCTGTTTTTT. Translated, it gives CATGLAVTGELFF.

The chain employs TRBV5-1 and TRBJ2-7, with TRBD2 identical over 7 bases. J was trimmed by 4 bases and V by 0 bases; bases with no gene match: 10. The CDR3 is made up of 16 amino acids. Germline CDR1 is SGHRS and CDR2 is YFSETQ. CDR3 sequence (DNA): TGCGCCAGCAGCTTGGGCTCAAGCGGGATCCAGTACGAGCAGTACTTC. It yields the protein CASSLGSSGIQYEQYF.

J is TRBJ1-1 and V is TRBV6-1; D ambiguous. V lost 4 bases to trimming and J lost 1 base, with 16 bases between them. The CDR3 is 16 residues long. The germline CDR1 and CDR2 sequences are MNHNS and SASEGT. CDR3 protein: CASSALSAGSNTEAFF. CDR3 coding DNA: TGTGCCAGCAGTGCCCTTTCGGCAGGATCGAACACTGAAGCTTTCTTT.

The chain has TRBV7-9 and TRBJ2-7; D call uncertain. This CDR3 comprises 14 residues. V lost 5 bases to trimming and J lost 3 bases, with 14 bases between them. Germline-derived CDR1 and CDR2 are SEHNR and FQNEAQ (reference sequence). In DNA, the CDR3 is TGTGCCAGCAGCCCTCACGTCCGGAACTACGAGCAGTACTTC. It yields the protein CASSPHVRNYEQYF.

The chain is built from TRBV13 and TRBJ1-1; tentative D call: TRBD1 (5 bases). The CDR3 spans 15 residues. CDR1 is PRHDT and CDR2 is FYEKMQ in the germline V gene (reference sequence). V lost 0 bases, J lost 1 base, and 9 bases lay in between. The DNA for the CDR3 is TGTGCCAGCAGCTTAGGTAGGGGAGCGAACACTGAAGCTTTCTTT. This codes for CASSLGRGANTEAFF.

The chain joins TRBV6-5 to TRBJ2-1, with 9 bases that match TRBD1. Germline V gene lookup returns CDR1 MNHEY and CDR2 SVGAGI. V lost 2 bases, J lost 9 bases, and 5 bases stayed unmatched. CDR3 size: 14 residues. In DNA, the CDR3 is TGTGCCAGCAGTTACCTGGGACAGGGTGTTGAGCAGTTCTTC. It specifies CASSYLGQGVEQFF.

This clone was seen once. CDR3 nucleotides: TGTGCCAGCAGCTTGGCTCTACTAGCCAAAAACATTCAGTACTTC. This sequence encodes CASSLALLAKNIQYF. V is TRBV5-5 and J is TRBJ2-4, with unresolved D. The germline gives CDR1 SGHKS, CDR2 YYEKEE (reference sequence). Between the trimmed V and J ends, which lost 0 bases and 0 bases, there was a span of 7 bases. The CDR3 extends over 15 amino acids.

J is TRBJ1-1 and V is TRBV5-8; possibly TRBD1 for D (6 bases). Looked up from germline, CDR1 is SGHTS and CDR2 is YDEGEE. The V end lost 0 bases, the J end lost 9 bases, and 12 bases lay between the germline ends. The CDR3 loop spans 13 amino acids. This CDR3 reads CASSLAVGGQAFF. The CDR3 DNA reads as TGTGCCAGCAGCTTGGCCGTGGGGGGCCAAGCTTTCTTT.

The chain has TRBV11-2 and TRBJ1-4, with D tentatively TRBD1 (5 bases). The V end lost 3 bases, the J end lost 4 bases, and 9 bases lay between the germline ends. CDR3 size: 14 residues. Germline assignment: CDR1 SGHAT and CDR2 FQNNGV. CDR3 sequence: CASSLGRGNEKLFF. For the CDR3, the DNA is TGTGCCAGCAGCTTGGGACGGGGTAATGAAAAACTGTTTTTT.

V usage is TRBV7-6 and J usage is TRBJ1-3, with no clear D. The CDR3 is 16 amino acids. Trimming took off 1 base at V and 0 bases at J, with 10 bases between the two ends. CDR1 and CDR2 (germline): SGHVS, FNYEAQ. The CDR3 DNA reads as TGTGCCAGCAGCTTAGTACCTCGATCCTCTGGAAACACCATATATTTT. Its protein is CASSLVPRSSGNTIYF.

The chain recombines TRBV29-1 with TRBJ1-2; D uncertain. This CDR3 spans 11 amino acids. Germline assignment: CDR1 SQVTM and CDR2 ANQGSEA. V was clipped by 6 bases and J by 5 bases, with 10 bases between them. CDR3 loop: CSVRHPYGYTF. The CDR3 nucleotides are TGCAGCGTAAGACACCCGTATGGCTACACCTTC.

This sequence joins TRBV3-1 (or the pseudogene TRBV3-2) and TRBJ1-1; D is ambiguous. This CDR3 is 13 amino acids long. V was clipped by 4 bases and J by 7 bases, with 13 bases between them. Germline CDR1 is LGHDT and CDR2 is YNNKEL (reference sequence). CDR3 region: CASSPGVSGEAFF. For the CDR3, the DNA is TGTGCCAGCAGCCCCGGGGTTAGCGGTGAAGCTTTCTTT.

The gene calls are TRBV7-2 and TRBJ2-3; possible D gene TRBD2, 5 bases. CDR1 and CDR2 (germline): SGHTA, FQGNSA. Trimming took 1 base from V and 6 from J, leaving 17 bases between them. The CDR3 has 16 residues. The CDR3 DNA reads TGTGCCAGCAGCTTAGGAGGGAGAGGACCAGACGATACGCAGTATTTT. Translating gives CASSLGGRGPDDTQYF.

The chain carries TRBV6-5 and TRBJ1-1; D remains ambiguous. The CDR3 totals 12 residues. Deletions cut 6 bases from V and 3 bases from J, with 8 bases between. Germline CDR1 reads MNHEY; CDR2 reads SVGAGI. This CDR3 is CASSLGDTEAFF. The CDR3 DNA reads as TGTGCCAGCAGCCTTGGGGACACTGAAGCTTTCTTT.

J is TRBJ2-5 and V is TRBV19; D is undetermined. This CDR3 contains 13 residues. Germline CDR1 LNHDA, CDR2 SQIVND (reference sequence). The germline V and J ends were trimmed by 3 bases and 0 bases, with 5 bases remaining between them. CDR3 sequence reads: CASSIRHQETQYF. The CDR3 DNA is TGTGCCAGTAGTATTAGGCACCAAGAGACCCAGTACTTC.

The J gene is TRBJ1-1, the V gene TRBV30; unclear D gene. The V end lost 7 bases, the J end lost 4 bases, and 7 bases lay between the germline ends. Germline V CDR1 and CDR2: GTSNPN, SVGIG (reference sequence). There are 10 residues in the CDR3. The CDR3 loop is CASLGTEAFF. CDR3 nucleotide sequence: TGTGCCTCGTTAGGCACTGAAGCTTTCTTT.